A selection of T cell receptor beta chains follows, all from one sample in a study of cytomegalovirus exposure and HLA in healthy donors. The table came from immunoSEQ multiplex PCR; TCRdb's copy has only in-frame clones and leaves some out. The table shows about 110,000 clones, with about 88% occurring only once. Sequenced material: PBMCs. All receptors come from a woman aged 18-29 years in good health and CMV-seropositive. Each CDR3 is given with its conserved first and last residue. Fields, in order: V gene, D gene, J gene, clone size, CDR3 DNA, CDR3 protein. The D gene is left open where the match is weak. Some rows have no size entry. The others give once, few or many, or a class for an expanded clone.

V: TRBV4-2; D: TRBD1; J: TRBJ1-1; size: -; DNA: TGTGCCAGCAGCCAAGGGACAGGGGGCCTTGAAGCTTTCTTT; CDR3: CASSQGTGGLEAFF
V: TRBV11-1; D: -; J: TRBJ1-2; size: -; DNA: TGTGCCAGCAGCTTAGGAACAGGGAAACAATATGGCTACACCTTC; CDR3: CASSLGTGKQYGYTF
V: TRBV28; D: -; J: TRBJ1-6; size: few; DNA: TGTGCCAGCAGTTTAGGTTTGGGAGGCGGACACTTT; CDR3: CASSLGLGGGHF
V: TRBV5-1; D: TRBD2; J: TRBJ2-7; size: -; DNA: TGCGCCAGCAGCCCGGGGTCGGGGGGCTACGAGCAGTACTTC; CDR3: CASSPGSGGYEQYF
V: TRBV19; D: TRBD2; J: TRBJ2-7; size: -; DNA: TGTGCCAGTTCAGACGGACTAGCTGTTTGGGAGCAGTACTTC; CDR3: CASSDGLAVWEQYF
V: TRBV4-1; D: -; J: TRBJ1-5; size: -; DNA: TGCGCCAGCAGCCAGGGTACCCCGAGACACACTAGCAATCAGCCCCAGCATTTT; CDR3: CASSQGTPRHTSNQPQHF
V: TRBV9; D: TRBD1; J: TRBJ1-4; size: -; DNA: TGTGCCAGCAGCCCAACGGGACAGGGGGTTGAAAAACTGTTTTTT; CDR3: CASSPTGQGVEKLFF
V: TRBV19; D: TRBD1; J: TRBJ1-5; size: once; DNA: TGTGCCAGTAGTACCCGGGACAGTGTAAGCAATCAGCCCCAGCATTTT; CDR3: CASSTRDSVSNQPQHF
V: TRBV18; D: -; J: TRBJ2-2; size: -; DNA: TGTGCCAGCTCACCAAATACTAGGGCGAACACCGGGGAGCTGTTTTTT; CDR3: CASSPNTRANTGELFF
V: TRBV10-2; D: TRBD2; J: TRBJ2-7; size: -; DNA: TGCGCCAGCAGTGCCCTAGGGACTAGCGGGAGTGGGTCCTACGAGCAGTACTTC; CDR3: CASSALGTSGSGSYEQYF
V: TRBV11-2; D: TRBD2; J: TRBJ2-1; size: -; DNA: TGTGCCAGCAGCCTCACTAGCGGGGGGGGCAATGAGCAGTTCTTC; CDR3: CASSLTSGGGNEQFF
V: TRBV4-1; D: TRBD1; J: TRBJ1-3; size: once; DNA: TGCGCCAGCAGTCCCGACAGGGGCTTACGAAACACCATATATTTT; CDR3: CASSPDRGLRNTIYF
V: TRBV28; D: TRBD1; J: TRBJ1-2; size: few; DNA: TGTGCCAGCAGTGCACACAGGGGCCCGGGCTATGGCTACACCTTC; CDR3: CASSAHRGPGYGYTF
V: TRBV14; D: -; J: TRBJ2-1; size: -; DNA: TGTGCCAGCAGCCTACTAGTGGGCTCCTACAATGAGCAGTTCTTC; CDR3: CASSLLVGSYNEQFF
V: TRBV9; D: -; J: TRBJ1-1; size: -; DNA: TGTGCCAGCAGCGTAGAGGGGGTCCGCACTGAAGCTTTCTTT; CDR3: CASSVEGVRTEAFF
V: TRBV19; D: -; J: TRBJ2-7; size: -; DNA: TGTGCCAGTAGCGCCCCATGGGGCGCAGCCTACGAGCAGTACTTC; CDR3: CASSAPWGAAYEQYF